This T cell receptor (beta chain) was recorded in a study of blood T cell repertoires in COVID-19. TCRdb's copy holds only in-frame clones and misses some; the assay was immunoSEQ multiplex PCR. The sample lists 35,000 to 45,000 clones; over 75% were seen once. The CDR3 is made up of 13 amino acids. From germline, CDR1 is GTSNPN and CDR2 SVGIG (reference sequence). The ends lost 4 bases at V and 1 base at J; junction bases unmatched: 3. This sequence originates from a human donor in a cohort sampled during active COVID-19. Source material: peripheral blood. The chain couples TRBV30 to TRBJ2-5; TRBD1 agrees at 7 bases. CDR3 nucleotides: TGTGCCTGGAATAAGGGGGCCCAAGAGACCCAGTACTTC. It yields the protein CAWNKGAQETQYF.